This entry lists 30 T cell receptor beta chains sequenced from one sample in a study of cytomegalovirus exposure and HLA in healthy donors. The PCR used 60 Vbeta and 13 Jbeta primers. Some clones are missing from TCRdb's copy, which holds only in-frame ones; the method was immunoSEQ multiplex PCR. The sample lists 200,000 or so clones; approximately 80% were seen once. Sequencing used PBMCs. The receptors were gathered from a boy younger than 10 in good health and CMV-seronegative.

The CDR3 DNA follows: TGTGCCAGCAGTCCCGGGACTAGCGGGACCTACAATGAGCAGTTCTTC. Its protein product is CASSPGTSGTYNEQFF. The chain carries TRBV27 and TRBJ2-1; 13 positions match TRBD2. Germline V gene data show CDR1 as MNHEY and CDR2 as SMNVEV (reference sequence). V gave up 5 bases and J gave up 2 bases; unmatched junction bases: 3. This CDR3 region has 16 residues.

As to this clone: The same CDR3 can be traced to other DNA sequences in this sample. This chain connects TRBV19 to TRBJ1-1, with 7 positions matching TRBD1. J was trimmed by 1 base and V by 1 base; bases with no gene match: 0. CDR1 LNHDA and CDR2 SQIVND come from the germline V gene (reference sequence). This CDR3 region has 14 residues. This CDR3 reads CASSIGQGNTEAFF. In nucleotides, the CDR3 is TGTGCCAGTAGTATAGGACAGGGGAACACTGAAGCTTTCTTT.

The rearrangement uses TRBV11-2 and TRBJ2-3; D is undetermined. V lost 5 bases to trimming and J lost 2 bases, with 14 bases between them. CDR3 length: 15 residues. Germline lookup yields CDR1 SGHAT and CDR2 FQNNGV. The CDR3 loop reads CASSAGRQLTDTQYF. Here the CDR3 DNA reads TGTGCCAGCAGCGCCGGCAGGCAGCTCACAGATACGCAGTATTTT. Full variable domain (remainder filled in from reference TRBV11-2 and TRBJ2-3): EAGVAQSPRYKIIEKRQSVAFWCNPISGHATLYWYQQILGQGPKLLIQFQNNGVVDDSQLPKDRFSAERLKGVDSTLKIQPAKLEDSAVYLCASSAGRQLTDTQYFGPGTRLTVL.

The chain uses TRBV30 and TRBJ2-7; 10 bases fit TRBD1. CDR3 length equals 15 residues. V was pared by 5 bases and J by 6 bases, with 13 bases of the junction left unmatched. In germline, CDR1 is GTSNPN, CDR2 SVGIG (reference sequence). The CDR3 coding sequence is TGTGCCTGGGGTGGAGATCGGACAGGGGGAGGCGAGCAGTACTTC. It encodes CAWGGDRTGGGEQYF.

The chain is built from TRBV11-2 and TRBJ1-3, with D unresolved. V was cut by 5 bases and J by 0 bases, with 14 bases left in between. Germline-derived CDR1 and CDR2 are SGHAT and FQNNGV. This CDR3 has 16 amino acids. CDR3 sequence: CASSVIGLFSGNTIYF. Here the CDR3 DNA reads TGTGCCAGCAGCGTAATTGGACTCTTCTCTGGAAACACCATATATTTT.

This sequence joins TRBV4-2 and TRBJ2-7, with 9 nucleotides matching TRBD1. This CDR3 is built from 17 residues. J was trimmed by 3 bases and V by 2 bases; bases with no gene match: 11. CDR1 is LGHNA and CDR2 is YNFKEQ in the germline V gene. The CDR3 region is CASSQTSGTGTIYEQYF. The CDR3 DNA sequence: TGTGCCAGCAGCCAAACTTCCGGGACAGGGACAATCTACGAGCAGTACTTC.

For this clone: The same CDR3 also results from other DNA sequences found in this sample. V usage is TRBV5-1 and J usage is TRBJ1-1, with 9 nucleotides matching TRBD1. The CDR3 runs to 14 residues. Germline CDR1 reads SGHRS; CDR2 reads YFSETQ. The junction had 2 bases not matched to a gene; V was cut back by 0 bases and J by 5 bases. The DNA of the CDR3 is TGCGCCAGCAGCTTGGGACAGGGGGGAACTGAAGCTTTCTTT. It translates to CASSLGQGGTEAFF.

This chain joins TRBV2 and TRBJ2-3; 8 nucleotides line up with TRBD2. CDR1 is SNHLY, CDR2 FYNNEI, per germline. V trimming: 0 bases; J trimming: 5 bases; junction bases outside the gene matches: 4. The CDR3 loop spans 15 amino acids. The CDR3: CASSEAGLEVDTQYF. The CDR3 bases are TGTGCCAGCAGTGAAGCGGGACTAGAAGTAGATACGCAGTATTTT. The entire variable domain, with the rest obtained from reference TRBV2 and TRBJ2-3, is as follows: EPEVTQTPSHQVTQMGQEVILRCVPISNHLYFYWYRQILGQKVEFLVSFYNNEISEKSEIFDDQFSVERPDGSNFTLKIRSTKLEDSAMYFCASSEAGLEVDTQYFGPGTRLTVL.

The CDR3 protein is CASSDIAGAGYEQYF. As DNA, the CDR3 is TGTGCCAGCAGTGATATAGCGGGGGCCGGATACGAGCAGTACTTC. The rearrangement links TRBV6-1 to TRBJ2-7; 9 bases line up with TRBD2. The CDR3 is made up of 15 amino acids. J gave up 4 bases and V 3 bases, and 7 bases lay outside the gene matches. Germline V gives CDR1 MNHNS, CDR2 SASEGT.

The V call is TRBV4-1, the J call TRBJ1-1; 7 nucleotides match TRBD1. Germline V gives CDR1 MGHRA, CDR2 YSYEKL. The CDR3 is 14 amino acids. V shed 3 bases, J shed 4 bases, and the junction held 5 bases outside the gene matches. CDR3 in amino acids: CASSHVTGATEAFF. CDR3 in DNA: TGCGCCAGCAGCCATGTCACAGGGGCCACTGAAGCTTTCTTT.

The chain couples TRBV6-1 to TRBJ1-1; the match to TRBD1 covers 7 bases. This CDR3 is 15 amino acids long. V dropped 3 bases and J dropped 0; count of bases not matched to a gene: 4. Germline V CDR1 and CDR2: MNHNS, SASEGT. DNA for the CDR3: TGTGCCAGCAGTGACCGACAGGGAGTGAACACTGAAGCTTTCTTT. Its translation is CASSDRQGVNTEAFF.

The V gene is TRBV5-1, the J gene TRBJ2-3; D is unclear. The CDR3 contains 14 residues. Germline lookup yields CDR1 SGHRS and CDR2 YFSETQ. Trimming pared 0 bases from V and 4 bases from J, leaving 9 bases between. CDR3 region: CASSLAFRADTQYF. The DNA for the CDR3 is TGCGCCAGCAGCTTGGCCTTCCGGGCAGATACGCAGTATTTT.

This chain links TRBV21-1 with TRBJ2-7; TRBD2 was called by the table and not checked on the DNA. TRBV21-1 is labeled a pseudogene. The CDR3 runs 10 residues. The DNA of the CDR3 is TGTGCCAGCAGCAAGGACAGCGGGGCCTTC. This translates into CASSKDSGAF.

The CDR3 region is CASSIPGQPYEQYF. CDR3 DNA sequence: TGTGCCAGCAGCATCCCGGGACAGCCCTACGAGCAGTACTTC. The chain combines TRBV7-9 with TRBJ2-7; 7 bases line up with TRBD1. The CDR3 has 14 residues. In germline, CDR1 is SEHNR, CDR2 FQNEAQ (reference sequence). The J segment lost 2 bases and the V segment lost 5 bases, leaving 6 bases of the junction unmatched.

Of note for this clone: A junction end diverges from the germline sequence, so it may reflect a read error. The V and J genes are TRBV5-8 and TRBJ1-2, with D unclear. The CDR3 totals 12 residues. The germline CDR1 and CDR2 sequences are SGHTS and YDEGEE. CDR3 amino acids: CASSLADYGYPF. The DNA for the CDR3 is TGTGCCAGCAGCTTGGCAGACTATGGCTACCCCTTC.

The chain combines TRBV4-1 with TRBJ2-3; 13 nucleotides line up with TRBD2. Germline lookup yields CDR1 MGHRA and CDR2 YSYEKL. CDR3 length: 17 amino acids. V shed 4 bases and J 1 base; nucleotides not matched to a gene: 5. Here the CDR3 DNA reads TGCGCCAGCAGCCGATTAACTAGCGGGAGGGGCACAGATACGCAGTATTTT. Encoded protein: CASSRLTSGRGTDTQYF.

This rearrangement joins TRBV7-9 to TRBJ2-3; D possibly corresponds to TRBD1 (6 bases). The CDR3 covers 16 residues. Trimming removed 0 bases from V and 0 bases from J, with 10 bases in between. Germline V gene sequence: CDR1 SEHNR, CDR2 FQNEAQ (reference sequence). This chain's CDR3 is CASSLAGQPSTDTQYF. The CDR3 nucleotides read TGTGCCAGCAGCTTAGCGGGACAACCAAGCACAGATACGCAGTATTTT.

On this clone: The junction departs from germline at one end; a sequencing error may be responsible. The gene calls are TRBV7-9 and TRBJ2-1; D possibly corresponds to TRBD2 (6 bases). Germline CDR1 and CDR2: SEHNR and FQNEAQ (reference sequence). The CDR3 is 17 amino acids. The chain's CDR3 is CSSSLGISWRDDNEQFF. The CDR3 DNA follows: TGTTCCAGCAGCTTAGGTATTTCGTGGCGGGACGACAATGAGCAGTTCTTC. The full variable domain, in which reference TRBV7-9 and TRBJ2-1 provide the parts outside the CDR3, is DTGVSQNPRHKITKRGQNVTFRCDPISEHNRLYWYRQTLGQGPEFLTYFQNEAQLEKSRLLSDRFSAERPKGSFSTLEIQRTEQGDSAMYLCSSSLGISWRDDNEQFFGPGTRLTVL.

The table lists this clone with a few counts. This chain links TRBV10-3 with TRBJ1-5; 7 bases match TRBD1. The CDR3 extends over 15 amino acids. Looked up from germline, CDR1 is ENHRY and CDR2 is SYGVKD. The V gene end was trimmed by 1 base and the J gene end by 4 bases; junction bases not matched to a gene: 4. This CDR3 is CAISELGQPNQPQHF. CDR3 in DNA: TGTGCCATCAGTGAGTTGGGACAGCCAAATCAGCCCCAGCATTTT.

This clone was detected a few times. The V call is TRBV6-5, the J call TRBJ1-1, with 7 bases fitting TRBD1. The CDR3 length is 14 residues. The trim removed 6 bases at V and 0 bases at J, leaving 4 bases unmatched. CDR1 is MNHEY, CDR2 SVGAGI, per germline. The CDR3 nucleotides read TGTGCCAGCAGGAGGGACAGCATGAACACTGAAGCTTTCTTT. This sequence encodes CASRRDSMNTEAFF.

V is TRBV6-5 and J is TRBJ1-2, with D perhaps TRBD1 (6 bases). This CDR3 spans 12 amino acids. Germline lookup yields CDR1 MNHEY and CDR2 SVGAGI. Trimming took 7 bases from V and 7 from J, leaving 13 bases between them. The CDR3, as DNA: TGTGCCAGCATCCAGAGGGGGGGTGGCTACACCTTC. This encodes CASIQRGGGYTF.

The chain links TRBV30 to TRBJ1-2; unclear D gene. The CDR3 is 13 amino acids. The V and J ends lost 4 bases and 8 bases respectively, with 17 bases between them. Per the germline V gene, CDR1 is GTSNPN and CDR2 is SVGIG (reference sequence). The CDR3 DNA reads TGTGCCTGGACCCCTGGCACATCCGCCGGCTACACCTTC. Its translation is CAWTPGTSAGYTF.

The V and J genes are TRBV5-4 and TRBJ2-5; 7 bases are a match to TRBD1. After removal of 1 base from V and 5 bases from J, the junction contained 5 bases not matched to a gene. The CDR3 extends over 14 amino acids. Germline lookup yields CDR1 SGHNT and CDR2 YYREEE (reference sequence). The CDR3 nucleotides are TGTGCCAGCAGCTTGCGAGGGGGCCGGGAGACCCAGTACTTC. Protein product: CASSLRGGRETQYF.

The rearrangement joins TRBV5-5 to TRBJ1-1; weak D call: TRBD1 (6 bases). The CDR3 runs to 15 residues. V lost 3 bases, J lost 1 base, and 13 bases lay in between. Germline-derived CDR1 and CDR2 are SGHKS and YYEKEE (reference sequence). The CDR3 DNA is TGTGCCAGCAGCTACACCGGGACACCGAACACTGAAGCTTTCTTT. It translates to CASSYTGTPNTEAFF.

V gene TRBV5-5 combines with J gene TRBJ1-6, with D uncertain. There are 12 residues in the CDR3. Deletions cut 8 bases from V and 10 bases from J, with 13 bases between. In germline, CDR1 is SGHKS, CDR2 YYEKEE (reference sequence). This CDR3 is CASTGSDSPLHF. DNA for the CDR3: TGTGCCAGTACGGGATCCGACTCACCCCTCCACTTT. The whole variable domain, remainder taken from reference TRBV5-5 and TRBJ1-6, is DAGVTQSPTHLIKTRGQQVTLRCSPISGHKSVSWYQQVLGQGPQFIFQYYEKEERGRGNFPDRFSARQFPNYSSELNVNALLLGDSALYLCASTGSDSPLHFGNGTRLTVT.

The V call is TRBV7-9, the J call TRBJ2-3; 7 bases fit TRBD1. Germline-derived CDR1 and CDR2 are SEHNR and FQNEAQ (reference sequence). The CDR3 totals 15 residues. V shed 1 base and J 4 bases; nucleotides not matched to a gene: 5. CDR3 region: CASSLGQGRADTQYF. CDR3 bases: TGTGCCAGCAGCTTAGGACAGGGAAGGGCAGATACGCAGTATTTT.

The CDR3 region is CASSYPRGEQYF. CDR3 in DNA: TGTGCCAGCAGTTACCCCCGTGGAGAGCAGTACTTC. V gene TRBV6-5 combines with J gene TRBJ2-5; D call uncertain. The CDR3 covers 12 residues. V was pared by 2 bases and J by 11 bases, with 12 bases between. Germline V lookup: CDR1 MNHEY, CDR2 SVGAGI.

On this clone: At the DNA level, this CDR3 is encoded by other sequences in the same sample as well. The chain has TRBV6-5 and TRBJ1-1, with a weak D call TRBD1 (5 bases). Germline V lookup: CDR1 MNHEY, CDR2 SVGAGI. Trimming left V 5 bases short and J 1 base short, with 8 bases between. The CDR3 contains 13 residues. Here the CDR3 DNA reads TGTGCCAGCAGTCGCACAGGGAACACTGAAGCTTTCTTT. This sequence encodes CASSRTGNTEAFF.

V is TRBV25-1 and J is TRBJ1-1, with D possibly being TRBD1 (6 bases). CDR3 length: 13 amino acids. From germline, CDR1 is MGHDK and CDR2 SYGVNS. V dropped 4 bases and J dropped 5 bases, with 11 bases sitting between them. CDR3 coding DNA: TGTGCCAGCAGTGTACAGGGAAGAACTGAAGCTTTCTTT. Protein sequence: CASSVQGRTEAFF.

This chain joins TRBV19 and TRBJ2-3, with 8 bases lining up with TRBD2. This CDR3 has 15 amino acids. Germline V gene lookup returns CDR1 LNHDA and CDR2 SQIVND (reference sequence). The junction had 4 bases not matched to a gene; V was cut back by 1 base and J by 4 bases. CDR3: CASSIVGLAPDTQYF. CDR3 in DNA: TGTGCCAGTAGTATAGTAGGACTAGCCCCAGATACGCAGTATTTT.